This TCR beta chain originates from a study of cytomegalovirus exposure and HLA in healthy donors. Germline V CDR1 and CDR2: PRHDT, FYEKMQ (reference sequence). Trimming cost V 0 bases and J 2 bases, with 8 bases left between them. The CDR3 runs 14 residues. Study findings and constraints: In an earlier analysis, productive rearrangement rates for most beta V segments clustered near 87% or 30%. The presence/absence work took it that sequencing depth was about the same across donors. Across donors, most TCRs were seen rarely, yet some public ones were widespread. Several of the most significant clusters appeared linked to common viral pathogens, based on a later analysis.

PCR employed 60 Vbeta and 13 Jbeta primers. Produced via immunoSEQ multiplex PCR; TCRdb's table is partial and in-frame only. The repertoire holds 69,000 or so clones, with approximately 80% as singletons. On this clone: The antigen is not known.

The sequence came from a man aged 18 to 29 in good health and CMV-seronegative. Material: PBMCs. The chain combines TRBV13 with TRBJ2-7; a possible D gene is TRBD2 (5 bases). The CDR3 here is CASSLGLVTYEQYV. CDR3 sequence (DNA): TGTGCCAGCAGCTTAGGACTAGTTACCTACGAGCAGTACGTC.